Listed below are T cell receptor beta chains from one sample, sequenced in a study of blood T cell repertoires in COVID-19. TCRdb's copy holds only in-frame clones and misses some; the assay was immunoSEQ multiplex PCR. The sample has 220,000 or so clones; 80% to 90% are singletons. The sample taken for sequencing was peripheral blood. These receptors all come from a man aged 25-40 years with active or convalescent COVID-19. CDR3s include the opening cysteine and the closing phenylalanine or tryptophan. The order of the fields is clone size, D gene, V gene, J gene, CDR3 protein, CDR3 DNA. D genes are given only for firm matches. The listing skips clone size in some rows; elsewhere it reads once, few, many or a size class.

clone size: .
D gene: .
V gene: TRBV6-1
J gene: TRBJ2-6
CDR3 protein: CASSEQQVGANVLTF
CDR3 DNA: TGTGCCAGCAGTGAACAGCAGGTCGGGGCCAACGTCCTGACTTTC

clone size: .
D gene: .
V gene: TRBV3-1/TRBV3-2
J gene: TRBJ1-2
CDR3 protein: CASRPGSGANYGYTF
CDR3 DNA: TGTGCCAGCAGGCCAGGGTCAGGGGCGAACTATGGCTACACCTTC

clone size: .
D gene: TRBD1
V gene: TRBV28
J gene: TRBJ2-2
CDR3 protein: CASSSGQASNTGELFF
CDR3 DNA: TGTGCCAGCAGTTCCGGACAGGCCTCGAACACCGGGGAGCTGTTTTTT

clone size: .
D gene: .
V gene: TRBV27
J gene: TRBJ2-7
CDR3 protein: CASSRGTSVQYF
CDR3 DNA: TGTGCCAGCAGTCGAGGGACTTCAGTGCAGTACTTC

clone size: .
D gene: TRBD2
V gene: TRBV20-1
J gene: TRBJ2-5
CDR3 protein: CSASSEIGLARTAGQETQYF
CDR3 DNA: TGCAGTGCTAGTTCGGAAATAGGACTAGCCCGGACAGCGGGTCAAGAGACCCAGTACTTC

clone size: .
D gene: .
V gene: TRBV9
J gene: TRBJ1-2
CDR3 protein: CASSVSLASSGYGYTF
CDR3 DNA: TGTGCCAGCAGCGTTTCTCTGGCATCTTCGGGCTATGGCTACACCTTC

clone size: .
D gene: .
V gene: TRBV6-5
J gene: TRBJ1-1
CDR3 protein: CASRLRTVNTEAFF
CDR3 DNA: TGTGCCAGCAGACTTAGGACAGTGAACACTGAAGCTTTCTTT

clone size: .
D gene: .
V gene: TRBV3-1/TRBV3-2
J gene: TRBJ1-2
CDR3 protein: CASSLTGGASLGGYTF
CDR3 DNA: TGTGCCAGCAGCCTGACGGGGGGCGCATCATTGGGTGGCTACACCTTC

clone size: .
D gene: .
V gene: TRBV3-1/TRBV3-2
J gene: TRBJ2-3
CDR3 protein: CASSHGGRGFTDTQYF
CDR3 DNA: TGTGCCAGCAGCCACGGTGGGCGGGGCTTCACAGATACGCAGTATTTT

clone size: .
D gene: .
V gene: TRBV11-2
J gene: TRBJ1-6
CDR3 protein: CASSWGDRTNSPLHF
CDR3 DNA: TGTGCCAGCAGTTGGGGGGACCGTACAAATTCACCCCTCCACTTT

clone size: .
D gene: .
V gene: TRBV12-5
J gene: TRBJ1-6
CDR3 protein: CASGLSPGGGVWATPPLHF
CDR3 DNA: TGTGCTAGTGGTTTGTCCCCCGGGGGTGGAGTTTGGGCCACTCCGCCCCTCCACTTT

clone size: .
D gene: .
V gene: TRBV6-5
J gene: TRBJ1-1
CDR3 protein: CASKLRENTEAFF
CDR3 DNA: TGTGCCAGCAAACTTCGGGAGAACACTGAAGCTTTCTTT

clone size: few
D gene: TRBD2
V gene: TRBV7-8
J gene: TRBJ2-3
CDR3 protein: CASSLAASGGTDTQYF
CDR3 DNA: TGTGCCAGCAGCTTAGCGGCTAGCGGGGGCACAGATACGCAGTATTTT

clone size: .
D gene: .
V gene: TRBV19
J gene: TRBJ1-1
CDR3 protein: CASSPPGVLNTEAFF
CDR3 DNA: TGTGCCAGTAGCCCACCGGGGGTACTGAACACTGAAGCTTTCTTT

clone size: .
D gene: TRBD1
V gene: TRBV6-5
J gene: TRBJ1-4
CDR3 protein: CASNRGLTNEKLFF
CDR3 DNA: TGTGCCAGCAACAGGGGGCTTACTAATGAAAAACTGTTTTTT

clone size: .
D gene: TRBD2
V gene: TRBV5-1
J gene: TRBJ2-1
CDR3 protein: CASSMTGLAGAHEQFF
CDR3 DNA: TGCGCCAGCAGCATGACTGGACTAGCGGGAGCCCATGAGCAGTTCTTC

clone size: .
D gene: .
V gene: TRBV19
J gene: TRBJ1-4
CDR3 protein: CASKIFGTTNEKLFF
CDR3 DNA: TGTGCCAGTAAAATATTCGGGACAACAAATGAAAAACTGTTTTTT

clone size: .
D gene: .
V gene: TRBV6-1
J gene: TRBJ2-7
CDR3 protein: CASSDGYEQYF
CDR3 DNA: TGTGCCAGCAGTGACGGCTACGAGCAGTACTTC

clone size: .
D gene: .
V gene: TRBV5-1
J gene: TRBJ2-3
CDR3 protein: CASSLNGREERTDTQYF
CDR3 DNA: TGCGCCAGCAGCTTGAATGGCAGGGAGGAGCGTACAGATACGCAGTATTTT

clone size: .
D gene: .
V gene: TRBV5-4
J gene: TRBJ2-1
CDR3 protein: CASSSSELNEQFF
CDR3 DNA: TGTGCCAGCAGCTCGTCGGAGCTCAATGAGCAGTTCTTC

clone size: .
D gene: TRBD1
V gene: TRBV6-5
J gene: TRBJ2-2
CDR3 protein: CASSRQGPGELFF
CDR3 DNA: TGTGCCAGCAGTCGACAGGGCCCCGGGGAGCTGTTTTTT

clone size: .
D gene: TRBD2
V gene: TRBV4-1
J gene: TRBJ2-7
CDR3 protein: CASSQGLAGGPRYEQYF
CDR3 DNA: TGCGCCAGCAGCCAAGGACTAGCGGGGGGACCAAGGTACGAGCAGTACTTC

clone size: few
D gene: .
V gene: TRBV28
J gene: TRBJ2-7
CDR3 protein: CASSGGLPGEQYF
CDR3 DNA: TGTGCCAGCAGTGGGGGCCTTCCCGGGGAGCAGTACTTC

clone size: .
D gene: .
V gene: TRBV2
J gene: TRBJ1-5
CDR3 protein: CASSVGASYQPQHF
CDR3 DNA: TGTGCCAGCAGTGTAGGGGCCAGTTATCAGCCCCAGCATTTT

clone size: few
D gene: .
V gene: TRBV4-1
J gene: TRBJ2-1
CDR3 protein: CASSPASRPGSNEQFF
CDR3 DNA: TGCGCCAGCAGCCCCGCTTCCCGGCCCGGGAGCAATGAGCAGTTCTTC

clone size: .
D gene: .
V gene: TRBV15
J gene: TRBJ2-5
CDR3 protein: CATSRDGRYQETQYF
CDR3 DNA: TGTGCCACCAGCAGAGATGGGAGATACCAAGAGACCCAGTACTTC

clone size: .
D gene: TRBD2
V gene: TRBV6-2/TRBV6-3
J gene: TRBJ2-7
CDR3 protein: CASSLRGAFSGFADSGRALSEQYF
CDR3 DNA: TGTGCCAGCAGCCTAAGGGGGGCTTTTTCCGGGTTTGCGGATAGCGGGAGGGCCCTTTCCGAGCAGTACTTC

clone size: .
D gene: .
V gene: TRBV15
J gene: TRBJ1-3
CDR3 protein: CATSSDRTIYF
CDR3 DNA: TGTGCCACCAGCAGTGACAGGACCATATATTTT

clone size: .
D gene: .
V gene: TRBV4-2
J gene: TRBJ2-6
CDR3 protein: CASSQEGTPSGANVLTF
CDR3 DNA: TGTGCCAGCAGCCAAGAGGGCACACCCTCTGGGGCCAACGTCCTGACTTTC

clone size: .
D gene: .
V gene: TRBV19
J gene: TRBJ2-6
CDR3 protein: CASSVSGANVLTF
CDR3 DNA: TGTGCCAGTTCTGTATCTGGGGCCAACGTCCTGACTTTC

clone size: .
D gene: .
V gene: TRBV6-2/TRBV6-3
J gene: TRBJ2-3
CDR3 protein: CASSYPPGYSTDTQYF
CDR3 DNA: TGTGCCAGCAGTTACCCCCCGGGGTATAGCACAGATACGCAGTATTTT

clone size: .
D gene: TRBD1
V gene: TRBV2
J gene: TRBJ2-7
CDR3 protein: CASRSTGELVYEQYF
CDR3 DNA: TGTGCCAGCAGGTCGACAGGGGAATTGGTCTACGAGCAGTACTTC

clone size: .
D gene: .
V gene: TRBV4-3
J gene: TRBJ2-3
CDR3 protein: CASSQDLRQLSTDTQYF
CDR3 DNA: TGCGCCAGCAGCCAAGATCTCAGACAGCTTAGCACAGATACGCAGTATTTT

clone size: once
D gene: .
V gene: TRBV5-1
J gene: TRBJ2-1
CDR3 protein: CASSLETPREQFF
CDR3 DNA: TGCGCCAGCAGCTTGGAGACACCTCGGGAGCAGTTCTTC

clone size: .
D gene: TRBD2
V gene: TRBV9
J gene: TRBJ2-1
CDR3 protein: CASSVGGRAWEQFF
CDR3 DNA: TGTGCCAGCAGCGTAGGTGGGAGGGCATGGGAGCAGTTCTTC

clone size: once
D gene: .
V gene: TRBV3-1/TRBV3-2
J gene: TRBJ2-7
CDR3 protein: CASSQGAREYEQYF
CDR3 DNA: TGTGCCAGCAGCCAAGGGGCCAGGGAATACGAGCAGTACTTC

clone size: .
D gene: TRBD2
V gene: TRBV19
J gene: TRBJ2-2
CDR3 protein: CASSIVRGRGTGELFF
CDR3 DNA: TGTGCCAGTAGTATAGTCCGCGGGAGGGGTACCGGGGAGCTGTTTTTT

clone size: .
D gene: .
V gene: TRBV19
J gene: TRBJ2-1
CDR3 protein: CASTSTSNEQFF
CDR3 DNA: TGTGCCAGTACTTCAACTAGCAATGAGCAGTTCTTC

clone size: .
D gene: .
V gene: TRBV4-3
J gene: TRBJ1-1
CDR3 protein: CASSQDFSMNTEAFF
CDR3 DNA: TGCGCCAGCAGCCAAGACTTTAGCATGAACACTGAAGCTTTCTTT

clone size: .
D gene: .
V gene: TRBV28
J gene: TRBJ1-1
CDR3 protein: CASSFYRGGTEAFF
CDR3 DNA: TGTGCCAGCAGTTTTTACCGGGGGGGGACTGAAGCTTTCTTT

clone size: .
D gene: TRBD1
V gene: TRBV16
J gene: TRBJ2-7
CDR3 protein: CASSQIVGTGAEQYF
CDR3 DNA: TGTGCCAGCAGCCAAATTGTGGGGACAGGGGCCGAGCAGTACTTC

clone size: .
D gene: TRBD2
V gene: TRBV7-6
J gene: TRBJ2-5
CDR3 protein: CASSLVAGGQTQETQYF
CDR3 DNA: TGTGCCAGCAGCTTAGTTGCGGGGGGTCAGACACAAGAGACCCAGTACTTC

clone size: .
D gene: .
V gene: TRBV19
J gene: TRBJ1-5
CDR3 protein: CASSIWGGNGNQPQHF
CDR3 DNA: TGTGCCAGTAGTATATGGGGAGGGAATGGCAATCAGCCCCAGCATTTT

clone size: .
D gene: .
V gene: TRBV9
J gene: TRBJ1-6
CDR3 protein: CASSSGTAHNSPLHF
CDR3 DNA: TGTGCCAGCAGTTCCGGGACTGCTCATAATTCACCCCTCCACTTT

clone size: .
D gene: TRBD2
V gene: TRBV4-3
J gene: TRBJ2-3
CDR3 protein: CASSQDSGGVGDTQYF
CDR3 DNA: TGCGCCAGCAGCCAAGATTCTGGGGGGGTCGGAGATACGCAGTATTTT

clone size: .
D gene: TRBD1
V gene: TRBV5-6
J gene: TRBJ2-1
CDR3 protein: CASSTGGNQFF
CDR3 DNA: TGTGCCAGCAGTACAGGGGGCAACCAGTTCTTC

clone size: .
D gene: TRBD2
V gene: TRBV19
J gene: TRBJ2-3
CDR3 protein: CASTETSGGPGDTQYF
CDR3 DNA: TGTGCCAGTACCGAGACTAGCGGGGGGCCGGGAGATACGCAGTATTTT

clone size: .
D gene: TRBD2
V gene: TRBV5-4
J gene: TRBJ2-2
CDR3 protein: CASSSPGLAGRGGELFF
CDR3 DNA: TGTGCCAGCAGCTCCCCGGGACTAGCGGGGAGGGGCGGGGAGCTGTTTTTT

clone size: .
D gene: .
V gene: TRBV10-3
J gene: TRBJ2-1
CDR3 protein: CAISEDTYNEQFF
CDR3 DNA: TGTGCCATCAGTGAGGACACATACAATGAGCAGTTCTTC

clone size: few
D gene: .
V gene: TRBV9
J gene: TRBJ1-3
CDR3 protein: CASSVDTGHFSGNTIYF
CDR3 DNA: TGTGCCAGCAGCGTCGATACGGGACACTTCTCTGGAAACACCATATATTTT

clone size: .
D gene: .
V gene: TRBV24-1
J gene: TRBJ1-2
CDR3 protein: CATSERGGPYGYTF
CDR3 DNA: TGTGCCACCAGTGAGCGGGGGGGGCCTTATGGCTACACCTTC

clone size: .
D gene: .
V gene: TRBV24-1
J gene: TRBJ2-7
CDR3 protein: CATGSRDYEQYF
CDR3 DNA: TGTGCCACCGGCTCCCGTGACTACGAGCAGTACTTC